This TCR beta chain was captured by sequencing in a study of blood T cell repertoires in COVID-19. Study context: Italy, Spain and the United States were the sources of the convalescent and acute COVID-19 samples. Sources were T cells, B-cell-depleted T cells, or PBMCs; the material itself was cDNA or gDNA.

Original handling: For nucleated cells, counts were estimated from reference gene primer amplification. The table came from immunoSEQ multiplex PCR; TCRdb's copy has only in-frame clones and leaves some out. V, J and clone size reflect that table, while D and trimming were determined from the DNA. The repertoire includes 95,000 to 110,000 clones, less than 90% of them detected once, and roughly 5.3% sits in the top ten. The germline gives CDR1 SGHVS, CDR2 FNYEAQ. Trimming took off 5 bases at V and 2 bases at J, with 17 bases between the two ends. The CDR3 is made up of 16 amino acids. The receptor was isolated from a human donor in a cohort sampled during active COVID-19. The V and J genes are TRBV7-6 and TRBJ2-3; no firm D call. The sample consisted of peripheral blood. The CDR3 region is CASSPKAGGITDTQYF. The CDR3, as DNA: TGTGCCAGCAGCCCCAAGGCCGGCGGAATCACAGATACGCAGTATTTT.